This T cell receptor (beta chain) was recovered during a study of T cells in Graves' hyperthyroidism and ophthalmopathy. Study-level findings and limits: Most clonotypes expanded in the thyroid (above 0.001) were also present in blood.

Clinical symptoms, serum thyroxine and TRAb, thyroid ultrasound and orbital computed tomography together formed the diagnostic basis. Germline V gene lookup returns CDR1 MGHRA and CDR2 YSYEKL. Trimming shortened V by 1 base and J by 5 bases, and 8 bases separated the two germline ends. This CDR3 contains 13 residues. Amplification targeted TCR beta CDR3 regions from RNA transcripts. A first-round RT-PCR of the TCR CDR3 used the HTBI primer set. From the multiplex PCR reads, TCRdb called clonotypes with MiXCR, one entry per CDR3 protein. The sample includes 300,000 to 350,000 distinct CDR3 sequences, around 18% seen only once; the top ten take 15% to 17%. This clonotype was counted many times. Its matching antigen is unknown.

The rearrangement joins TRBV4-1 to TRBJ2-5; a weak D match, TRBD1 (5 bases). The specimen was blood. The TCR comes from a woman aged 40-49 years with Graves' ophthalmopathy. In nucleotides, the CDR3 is TGCGCCAGCAGCCAAGCGGCAGGGGAGACCCAGTACTTC. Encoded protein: CASSQAAGETQYF.